These T cell receptor beta chains were read from a single sample in a study of CXCR3-negative and CXCR3-positive naive CD8 T cells. TCRdb reprocessed the 5' RACE reads and reports one entry per CDR3 protein, with no DNA. The data include roughly 110,000 distinct CDR3 sequences; the top ten clones carry about 0.35%. The source material was naive CXCR3+ CD8+ T cells from blood. Receptors originate from a human donor in good health. Some clones in this sample may be carry-over from other donors' samples. Each CDR3 is given with its conserved first and last residue.

>TRBV29-1|12|TRBJ2-5
CSVEVSDRSEYF
>TRBV7-9|16|TRBJ1-3
CASSLWTGSSGNTIYF
>TRBV7-9|16|TRBJ1-3
CASSFQGRGSGNTIYF
>TRBV2|14|TRBJ2-7
CASSLLALVDEQYF
>TRBV28|14|TRBJ1-5
CASSLGQGYQPQHF
>TRBV20-1|13|TRBJ1-1
CSASGLMNTEAFF
>TRBV7-9|14|TRBJ2-3
CASSPRLAPDTQYF
>TRBV12-3/TRBV12-4|15|TRBJ2-1
CASRLLGGGYNEQFF
>TRBV28|14|TRBJ2-5
CASSLAGLGETQYF
>TRBV7-3|15|TRBJ2-3
CASSSSPGSTDTQYF
>TRBV7-7|16|TRBJ2-3
CASSYRLAGGTDTQYF
>TRBV4-1|12|TRBJ1-1
CASGTGETEAFF
>TRBV4-1|16|TRBJ2-1
CASSQGPVGGGNEQFF
>TRBV27|12|TRBJ1-1
CASSELGTEAFF
>TRBV29-1|12|TRBJ2-7
CSVLQAPYEQYF
>TRBV29-1|16|TRBJ2-1
CSADKQGASSYNEQFF